The rows below give T cell receptor beta chains drawn from one sample of a study of blood T cell repertoires in COVID-19. Profiled with immunoSEQ multiplex PCR; TCRdb holds only in-frame clones, not every one. The table shows about 150,000 clones, with 79% occurring only once. The sequenced material came from PBMCs or T cells enriched from blood (not recorded which). The receptors here all came from an older woman in a cohort exposed to, infected with or recovered from COVID-19 (not recorded which). CDR3s include the opening cysteine and the closing phenylalanine or tryptophan. The D gene is left open where the match is weak. The listing skips clone size in some rows; elsewhere it reads once, few, many or a size class.

V gene: TRBV28
J gene: TRBJ1-5
clone size: NA
D gene: NA
CDR3 DNA: TGTGCCAGCAGTTTTTGGGGGGTAGGCAATCAGCCCCAGCATTTT
CDR3 protein: CASSFWGVGNQPQHF

V gene: TRBV7-6
J gene: TRBJ2-1
clone size: NA
D gene: TRBD2
CDR3 DNA: TGTGCCAGCAGCACGAGCGGAGCGGGAGCACGGCTTTTCGGGAATGAGCAGTTCTTC
CDR3 protein: CASSTSGAGARLFGNEQFF

V gene: TRBV11-2
J gene: TRBJ2-5
clone size: NA
D gene: NA
CDR3 DNA: TGTGCCAGCAGCTTAGATCTCCGGGTCCAAGAGACCCAGTACTTC
CDR3 protein: CASSLDLRVQETQYF

V gene: TRBV6-2/TRBV6-3
J gene: TRBJ1-2
clone size: few
D gene: NA
CDR3 DNA: TGTGCCAGCAGTTACACAGGCTATGGCTACACCTTC
CDR3 protein: CASSYTGYGYTF

V gene: TRBV20-1
J gene: TRBJ1-2
clone size: NA
D gene: NA
CDR3 DNA: TGCATCGCAGGGGACGGTAATGGCTACACCTTC
CDR3 protein: CIAGDGNGYTF

V gene: TRBV27
J gene: TRBJ1-4
clone size: NA
D gene: NA
CDR3 DNA: TGTGCCAGCAGTTTATCCCCCGTCATTGAGGATGAAAAACTGTTTTTT
CDR3 protein: CASSLSPVIEDEKLFF

V gene: TRBV9
J gene: TRBJ2-3
clone size: NA
D gene: TRBD1
CDR3 DNA: TGTGCCAGCAGCGCCGGACAGGGGATAGATACGCAGTATTTT
CDR3 protein: CASSAGQGIDTQYF

V gene: TRBV2
J gene: TRBJ1-5
clone size: NA
D gene: NA
CDR3 DNA: TGTGCCAGCAGTTCTTATCCCCAGGGTCAGCCCCAGCATTTT
CDR3 protein: CASSSYPQGQPQHF

V gene: TRBV2
J gene: TRBJ2-3
clone size: NA
D gene: NA
CDR3 DNA: TGTGCCAGCAGTGGCCGGACTGGAGGCACAGATACGCAGTATTTT
CDR3 protein: CASSGRTGGTDTQYF

V gene: TRBV2
J gene: TRBJ1-1
clone size: NA
D gene: NA
CDR3 DNA: TGTGCCAGCAGTTCGAGGGCGAACACTGAAGCTTTCTTT
CDR3 protein: CASSSRANTEAFF

V gene: TRBV19
J gene: TRBJ2-7
clone size: NA
D gene: TRBD2
CDR3 DNA: TGTGCCAGTAGTACCGGGAGGGACTCCTACGAGCAGTACTTC
CDR3 protein: CASSTGRDSYEQYF

V gene: TRBV4-2
J gene: TRBJ2-7
clone size: NA
D gene: TRBD2
CDR3 DNA: TGTGCCAGCAGCCAGTCGACTAGCGGGCCCTACGAGCAGTACTTC
CDR3 protein: CASSQSTSGPYEQYF

V gene: TRBV9
J gene: TRBJ1-3
clone size: NA
D gene: NA
CDR3 DNA: TGTGCCAGCAGCGTAGGTCCGTGGGCGACGCGTTCTGGAAACACCATATATTTT
CDR3 protein: CASSVGPWATRSGNTIYF

V gene: TRBV6-2/TRBV6-3
J gene: TRBJ2-4
clone size: once
D gene: TRBD2
CDR3 DNA: TGTGCCAGCAGTTACTCCCTCGGGCTAGCGGGAGCCAAAAACATTCAGTACTTC
CDR3 protein: CASSYSLGLAGAKNIQYF

V gene: TRBV29-1
J gene: TRBJ1-2
clone size: NA
D gene: NA
CDR3 DNA: TGCAGCGTTTCCCGGGGGGCAACTAACTATGGCTACACCTTC
CDR3 protein: CSVSRGATNYGYTF

V gene: TRBV20-1
J gene: TRBJ2-2
clone size: NA
D gene: TRBD2
CDR3 DNA: TGCAGTGCTAGTAACCGGGAGGGCACCGGGGAGCTGTTTTTT
CDR3 protein: CSASNREGTGELFF

V gene: TRBV5-4
J gene: TRBJ2-7
clone size: NA
D gene: TRBD1
CDR3 DNA: TGTGCCAGCAGCGCTGCCGGGACAGTCTCCTACGAGCAGTACTTC
CDR3 protein: CASSAAGTVSYEQYF

V gene: TRBV12-3/TRBV12-4
J gene: TRBJ1-1
clone size: NA
D gene: NA
CDR3 DNA: TGTGCCAGCAGTTTAGAGGAGGGTCGGGCTTTCTTT
CDR3 protein: CASSLEEGRAFF

V gene: TRBV7-6
J gene: TRBJ1-6
clone size: NA
D gene: NA
CDR3 DNA: TGTGCCAGCAGCTCAACAGGCCTCAATTCACCCCTCCACTTT
CDR3 protein: CASSSTGLNSPLHF

V gene: TRBV5-6
J gene: TRBJ2-7
clone size: NA
D gene: TRBD2
CDR3 DNA: TGTGCCAGCAGTTATATAGCGGGAGCCCCCTACGAGCAGTACTTC
CDR3 protein: CASSYIAGAPYEQYF

V gene: TRBV7-7
J gene: TRBJ2-3
clone size: NA
D gene: TRBD1
CDR3 DNA: TGTGCTAGCAGCTTAGGAGGAGGGACAGGAGTGCAGTATTTT
CDR3 protein: CASSLGGGTGVQYF

V gene: TRBV10-3
J gene: TRBJ1-5
clone size: NA
D gene: TRBD1
CDR3 DNA: TGTGCCATCAGTGTCGACAGGGACCAGCCCCAGCATTTT
CDR3 protein: CAISVDRDQPQHF

V gene: TRBV21-1
J gene: TRBJ1-5
clone size: NA
D gene: NA
CDR3 DNA: TGTGCCAGCAGCAAAATCACAGGGGGCGCCTGTCAGCCCCAGCATTTT
CDR3 protein: CASSKITGGACQPQHF

V gene: TRBV5-1
J gene: TRBJ2-1
clone size: NA
D gene: NA
CDR3 DNA: TGCGCCAGCAGCTTGGGTGGCGGCGGTACCTACAATGAGCAGTTCTTC
CDR3 protein: CASSLGGGGTYNEQFF

V gene: TRBV14
J gene: TRBJ2-7
clone size: NA
D gene: TRBD2
CDR3 DNA: TGTGCCAGCAGCCAGCAGGGAGGGATCTACGAGCAGTACTTC
CDR3 protein: CASSQQGGIYEQYF

V gene: TRBV28
J gene: TRBJ2-3
clone size: NA
D gene: NA
CDR3 DNA: TGTGCCAGCAGTTTTGTCGACTCTACAGATACGCAGTATTTT
CDR3 protein: CASSFVDSTDTQYF

V gene: TRBV5-4
J gene: TRBJ1-6
clone size: NA
D gene: NA
CDR3 DNA: TGTGCCAGCAGCTTTTTCGGACAGACCAGCTCCTATAATTCACCCCTCCACTTT
CDR3 protein: CASSFFGQTSSYNSPLHF

V gene: TRBV11-2
J gene: TRBJ2-1
clone size: NA
D gene: NA
CDR3 DNA: TGTGCCAGCAGCTTAGGATCAGGGGCAGTTGAGCAGTTCTTC
CDR3 protein: CASSLGSGAVEQFF

V gene: TRBV6-6
J gene: TRBJ2-7
clone size: NA
D gene: NA
CDR3 DNA: TGTGCCAGCAGTACGACTACTTCCTACGAGCAGTACTTC
CDR3 protein: CASSTTTSYEQYF

V gene: TRBV4-2
J gene: TRBJ1-2
clone size: few
D gene: NA
CDR3 DNA: TGTGCCAGCAGCCAGCGAGACTGGGAGGATGGCTACACCTTC
CDR3 protein: CASSQRDWEDGYTF

V gene: TRBV7-2
J gene: TRBJ1-6
clone size: few
D gene: NA
CDR3 DNA: TGTGCCAGCAGCTTCATCCCTAATGGCGGATCACCCCTCCACTTT
CDR3 protein: CASSFIPNGGSPLHF

V gene: TRBV6-5
J gene: TRBJ2-7
clone size: NA
D gene: TRBD2
CDR3 DNA: TGTGCCAGCAGTTCCCCGACTAGCGGCGAGCAGTACTTC
CDR3 protein: CASSSPTSGEQYF

V gene: TRBV11-3
J gene: TRBJ2-1
clone size: NA
D gene: NA
CDR3 DNA: TGTGCCAGCAGCTTAGGAGTTGAGCAGTTCTTC
CDR3 protein: CASSLGVEQFF

V gene: TRBV5-1
J gene: TRBJ2-7
clone size: NA
D gene: TRBD1
CDR3 DNA: TGCGCCAGCAGCTTGAAAGACAGGGCTTATTACGAGCAGTACTTC
CDR3 protein: CASSLKDRAYYEQYF

V gene: TRBV7-2
J gene: TRBJ2-7
clone size: NA
D gene: NA
CDR3 DNA: TGTGCCAGCAGCTCTTATAACACCTACGAGCAGTACTTC
CDR3 protein: CASSSYNTYEQYF

V gene: TRBV24-1
J gene: TRBJ1-5
clone size: few
D gene: TRBD1
CDR3 DNA: TGTGCCACCAGTGACACAGGGGTAGGGCAGCCCCAGCATTTT
CDR3 protein: CATSDTGVGQPQHF

V gene: TRBV19
J gene: TRBJ1-1
clone size: NA
D gene: TRBD1
CDR3 DNA: TGTGCCAGTAGGACACAGGGGGCCCCATTGGGGACTGAAGCTTTCTTT
CDR3 protein: CASRTQGAPLGTEAFF

V gene: TRBV4-1
J gene: TRBJ2-7
clone size: NA
D gene: TRBD1
CDR3 DNA: TGCGCCAGCAGCTCCCAGACAGGGAAGTCCTACGAGCAGTACTTC
CDR3 protein: CASSSQTGKSYEQYF

V gene: TRBV29-1
J gene: TRBJ2-2
clone size: few
D gene: TRBD2
CDR3 DNA: TGCAGCGTCCCGACTAGCGGGAGGTCCGGGGAGCTGTTTTTT
CDR3 protein: CSVPTSGRSGELFF

V gene: TRBV18
J gene: TRBJ1-5
clone size: NA
D gene: NA
CDR3 DNA: TGTGCCAGCTCACCACTAGGAAGTAGCGATCAGCCCCAGCATTTT
CDR3 protein: CASSPLGSSDQPQHF

V gene: TRBV7-7
J gene: TRBJ2-5
clone size: NA
D gene: NA
CDR3 DNA: TGTGCTAGCAGCTTAGGAGGCGAGGTGGAGACCCAGTACTTC
CDR3 protein: CASSLGGEVETQYF

V gene: TRBV4-1
J gene: TRBJ2-1
clone size: NA
D gene: TRBD2
CDR3 DNA: TGCGCCAGCAGCCAAGAGGACCGGGCTAGCGGGTACAATGAGCAGTTCTTC
CDR3 protein: CASSQEDRASGYNEQFF

V gene: TRBV6-6
J gene: TRBJ1-6
clone size: NA
D gene: TRBD1
CDR3 DNA: TGTGCCAGCACGAGGGGACAGGGGTCACCCCTCCACTTT
CDR3 protein: CASTRGQGSPLHF

V gene: TRBV2
J gene: TRBJ2-3
clone size: NA
D gene: TRBD2
CDR3 DNA: TGTGCCAGCAGTGAGGAGACTAGCGGGAGGGCCAGCACAGATACGCAGTATTTT
CDR3 protein: CASSEETSGRASTDTQYF